The clone carrying this T cell receptor (beta chain) was picked up a small number of times. The antigen remains unidentified. Around 9.5 milliliters of peripheral blood were drawn from each donor. The sample comes from a study of blood T cells in healthy people across ages. Whole-study findings and limits: CMV status of donors was not determined, possibly confounding expanded clonotype changes.

Next came a second PCR, run for 7 to 11 cycles, which used a sample-barcoded 5' primer along with a J-beta primer mix. TCRdb used MiXCR to reprocess the 5' RACE reads, holding one entry per CDR3 protein. The repertoire holds 550,000 to 800,000 distinct CDR3 sequences, 20% to 25% seen once, with approximately 3.6% in the top ten. After removal of 0 bases from V and 3 bases from J, the junction contained 4 bases not matched to a gene. The CDR3 totals 15 residues. CDR1 and CDR2 from the germline V gene are MNHEY and SVGEGT. The chain couples TRBV6-2 or TRBV6-3 to TRBJ2-5, with 7 bases that match TRBD1. The sequence was collected from a man between 65 and 79 years old in good health. The sample comprised blood. In nucleotides, the CDR3 is TGTGCCAGCAGTTACTCGACAGGGTTTGAAGAGACCCAGTACTTC. Its protein product is CASSYSTGFEETQYF.